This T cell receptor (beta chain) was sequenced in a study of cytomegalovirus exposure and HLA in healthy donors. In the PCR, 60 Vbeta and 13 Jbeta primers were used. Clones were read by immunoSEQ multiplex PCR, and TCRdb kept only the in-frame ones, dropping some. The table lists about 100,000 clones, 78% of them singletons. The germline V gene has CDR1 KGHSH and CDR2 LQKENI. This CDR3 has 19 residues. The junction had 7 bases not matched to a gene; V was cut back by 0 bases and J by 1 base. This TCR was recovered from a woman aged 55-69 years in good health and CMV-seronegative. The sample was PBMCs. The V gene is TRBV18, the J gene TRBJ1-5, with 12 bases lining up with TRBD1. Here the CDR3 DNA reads TGTGCCAGCTCACCACCGGGACAGGGGGCAAGAAGGAGCAATCAGCCCCAGCATTTT. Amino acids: CASSPPGQGARRSNQPQHF.